A selection of T cell receptor beta chains follows, all from one sample in a study of CD8 T cells in ankylosing spondylitis. One entry per CDR3 protein results from TCRdb running MiXCR on the 5' RACE reads. There are some 840,000 distinct CDR3 sequences in the sample; approximately 12% occur only once, and roughly 0.51% lies in the top ten. The specimen sequenced was blood, either unsorted or a sorted T cell fraction (not recorded which). These receptors all stem from a male donor with ankylosing spondylitis. Each CDR3 is given with its conserved first and last residue. A D gene is named only where the DNA matches it firmly. Clone sizes are given selectively: once, few, many, or a class where the clone is expanded.

D: NA; V: TRBV6-2/TRBV6-3; J: TRBJ2-5; size: few; DNA: TGTGCCAGCAATGGGGGACAAGAGACCCAGTACTTC; CDR3: CASNGGQETQYF
D: NA; V: TRBV5-1; J: TRBJ1-1; size: many; DNA: TGCGCCAGCAGCTTGTCGGGGGTGGGGAACACTGAAGCTTTCTTT; CDR3: CASSLSGVGNTEAFF
D: NA; V: TRBV20-1; J: TRBJ2-3; size: NA; DNA: TGCAGTGCTAGGAGTGTCTCTAGCACAGATACGCAGTATTTT; CDR3: CSARSVSSTDTQYF
D: NA; V: TRBV15; J: TRBJ2-3; size: NA; DNA: TGTGCCACCAGCGGACCCCTAGAAGGGAGCACAGATACGCAGTATTTT; CDR3: CATSGPLEGSTDTQYF
D: TRBD1; V: TRBV4-3; J: TRBJ1-5; size: few; DNA: TGCGCCAGCAGCCAAGATCCCCCGGACAGGAGTCAGCCCCAGCATTTT; CDR3: CASSQDPPDRSQPQHF
D: NA; V: TRBV10-1; J: TRBJ1-4; size: few; DNA: TGCGCCAGCAGTGCGGGACACACTAATGAAAAACTGTTTTTT; CDR3: CASSAGHTNEKLFF
D: NA; V: TRBV4-2; J: TRBJ1-2; size: many; DNA: TGTGCCAGCAGCCATACCAGGGGTAAAAGGGATGGCTACACCTTC; CDR3: CASSHTRGKRDGYTF
D: TRBD2; V: TRBV7-2; J: TRBJ2-1; size: few; DNA: TGTGCCAGCAGCCCGGGGCTAGCGGAGATTGGGCAGTTCTTC; CDR3: CASSPGLAEIGQFF
D: NA; V: TRBV11-1; J: TRBJ1-1; size: few; DNA: TGTGCCAGCAGCTTAACACGTGAAGCTTTCTTT; CDR3: CASSLTREAFF
D: NA; V: TRBV19; J: TRBJ2-5; size: NA; DNA: TGTGCCAGTAGTATAGGGGCTTGGCAAGAGACCCAGTACTTC; CDR3: CASSIGAWQETQYF
D: NA; V: TRBV12-3/TRBV12-4; J: TRBJ2-5; size: NA; DNA: TGTGCCAGCAGTTCTACCTCGACAGGCTACGAGACCCAGTACTTC; CDR3: CASSSTSTGYETQYF
D: TRBD1; V: TRBV18; J: TRBJ1-1; size: few; DNA: TGTGCCAGCTCACCAGGGGACAGGCTCGTGAACACTGAAGCTTTCTTT; CDR3: CASSPGDRLVNTEAFF
D: TRBD1; V: TRBV20-1; J: TRBJ2-7; size: NA; DNA: TGCAGTGCTTTTCCAGGGGGATCAGGAGGCGAGCAGTACTTC; CDR3: CSAFPGGSGGEQYF
D: NA; V: TRBV7-3; J: TRBJ2-2; size: many; DNA: TGTGCCAGCAGCTTAATGGCAGGGACTAACACCGGGGAGCTGTTTTTT; CDR3: CASSLMAGTNTGELFF
D: NA; V: TRBV7-2; J: TRBJ2-1; size: few; DNA: TGTGCCAGCAGCTTAGGCCAGGCGTGGAATGAGCAGTTCTTC; CDR3: CASSLGQAWNEQFF
D: NA; V: TRBV5-1; J: TRBJ1-2; size: few; DNA: TGCGCCAGCAGCTCCCAGTGGACTGGCTACACCTTC; CDR3: CASSSQWTGYTF
D: NA; V: TRBV24-1; J: TRBJ2-1; size: NA; DNA: TGTGCCACCAGTGATTCGAGGGGGGCAGACTACAATGAGCAGTTCTTC; CDR3: CATSDSRGADYNEQFF
D: NA; V: TRBV20-1; J: TRBJ1-1; size: few; DNA: TGCAGTGCTAGGAGGTCAGGTGATAACACTGAAGCTTTCTTT; CDR3: CSARRSGDNTEAFF
D: NA; V: TRBV19; J: TRBJ1-5; size: few; DNA: TGTGCCAGTAGTATCGAGGTTAGCAATCAGCCCCAGCATTTT; CDR3: CASSIEVSNQPQHF
D: TRBD2; V: TRBV15; J: TRBJ2-7; size: few; DNA: TGTGCCACCAGCAGAGTCGGCGGGAGTACGTCCTACGAGCAGTACTTC; CDR3: CATSRVGGSTSYEQYF
D: TRBD1; V: TRBV2; J: TRBJ1-6; size: few; DNA: TGTGCCAGCGAACGACAGGGAATGAATTCACCCCTCCACTTT; CDR3: CASERQGMNSPLHF
D: NA; V: TRBV20-1; J: TRBJ1-2; size: NA; DNA: TGCAGCTCTCAGGGGCGGAACTATGGCTACACCTTC; CDR3: CSSQGRNYGYTF
D: NA; V: TRBV4-1; J: TRBJ2-6; size: once; DNA: TGCGCCAGCCAAGGGGCAGGGGCCAACGTCCTGACTTTC; CDR3: CASQGAGANVLTF
D: NA; V: TRBV12-3/TRBV12-4; J: TRBJ2-2; size: NA; DNA: TGTGCCAGCAGCCGAAGGGGGGTAGGCGGGGAGCTGTTTTTT; CDR3: CASSRRGVGGELFF
D: NA; V: TRBV3-1; J: TRBJ2-7; size: few; DNA: TGTGCCAGCAGCCAAGTATCGTCATACGAGCAGTACTTC; CDR3: CASSQVSSYEQYF
D: NA; V: TRBV5-1; J: TRBJ2-2; size: NA; DNA: TGCGCCAGCAGCTCAAATGCGTTTAGGACCGGGGAGCTGTTTTTT; CDR3: CASSSNAFRTGELFF
D: TRBD1; V: TRBV24-1; J: TRBJ1-5; size: few; DNA: TGTGCCACCAGTGCCGGGACAGACAACGCTAGGGAGCCCCAGCATTTT; CDR3: CATSAGTDNAREPQHF
D: NA; V: TRBV18; J: TRBJ1-1; size: NA; DNA: TGTGCCAGCTCACCAAACCAGGGGACTGAAGCTTTCTTT; CDR3: CASSPNQGTEAFF
D: NA; V: TRBV29-1; J: TRBJ2-3; size: NA; DNA: TGCAGCGCAGCTAAATCAACTAGCACAGATACGCAGTATTTT; CDR3: CSAAKSTSTDTQYF
D: NA; V: TRBV6-5; J: TRBJ2-1; size: NA; DNA: TGTGCCAGCAGTTATCCGGCTAAAACCATTGCGAATGAGCAGTTCTTC; CDR3: CASSYPAKTIANEQFF
D: TRBD1; V: TRBV4-2; J: TRBJ2-5; size: few; DNA: TGTGCCAGCAGCCAAGAGACAGGGGGCGAGACCCAGTACTTC; CDR3: CASSQETGGETQYF
D: TRBD1; V: TRBV10-3; J: TRBJ1-5; size: NA; DNA: TGTGCCATCAGTGACGGGACAGTTAGCAATCAGCCCCAGCATTTT; CDR3: CAISDGTVSNQPQHF
D: NA; V: TRBV12-3/TRBV12-4; J: TRBJ2-3; size: NA; DNA: TGTGCCAGCAGTTTTAGATTCGGTGGGCTGGATACGCAGTATTTT; CDR3: CASSFRFGGLDTQYF
D: TRBD1; V: TRBV29-1; J: TRBJ2-5; size: many; DNA: TGCAGCGTTGGGACAGGGTGGACCCAGTACTTC; CDR3: CSVGTGWTQYF
D: NA; V: TRBV5-1; J: TRBJ2-2; size: NA; DNA: TGCGCCAGCAGCGGAGGGACACTCACCGGGGAGCTGTTTTTT; CDR3: CASSGGTLTGELFF
D: NA; V: TRBV11-2; J: TRBJ2-7; size: few; DNA: TGTGCCAGCAGCTTAGCCCGAGGGGGCTACGAGCAGTACTTC; CDR3: CASSLARGGYEQYF
D: NA; V: TRBV5-1; J: TRBJ2-5; size: few; DNA: TGCGCCAGCAGCTTGGCATGGGGTCTAGAGACCCAGTACTTC; CDR3: CASSLAWGLETQYF
D: TRBD1; V: TRBV20-1; J: TRBJ1-6; size: few; DNA: TGCAGTGCTAGAACTGGGGGACAGCTGAATTCACCCCTCCACTTT; CDR3: CSARTGGQLNSPLHF
D: NA; V: TRBV29-1; J: TRBJ1-2; size: few; DNA: TGCAGCGTTGAAGTACAGTTACAGGCATCGGGCAGCGCCTTC; CDR3: CSVEVQLQASGSAF
D: TRBD1; V: TRBV5-1; J: TRBJ2-7; size: few; DNA: TGCGCCAGCAGCGTGAACGTGGGACAGCACTACGAGCAGTACTTC; CDR3: CASSVNVGQHYEQYF
D: NA; V: TRBV3-1; J: TRBJ1-2; size: NA; DNA: TGTGCCAGCTCGCGGGCAGCTTATGGCTACACCTTC; CDR3: CASSRAAYGYTF
D: NA; V: TRBV29-1; J: TRBJ1-5; size: many; DNA: TGCAGCGTCCTTGGGGCTGGTCAGCCCCAGCATTTT; CDR3: CSVLGAGQPQHF
D: NA; V: TRBV7-2; J: TRBJ2-7; size: few; DNA: TGTGCCAGCAGCTTATTGAGGGGCCACGAGCAGTACTTC; CDR3: CASSLLRGHEQYF
D: TRBD1; V: TRBV5-6; J: TRBJ2-2; size: few; DNA: TGTGCCAGCAGCTCGGACAGGGCAGTTACCGGGGAGCTGTTTTTT; CDR3: CASSSDRAVTGELFF
D: NA; V: TRBV5-1; J: TRBJ1-1; size: many; DNA: TGCGCCAGCAGCTTTTGGGAGAACACTGAAGCTTTCTTT; CDR3: CASSFWENTEAFF
D: NA; V: TRBV20-1; J: TRBJ1-6; size: NA; DNA: TGCAGTGCTAGAGACAGGTTGTTCCCCGTTGCCTATAATTCACCCCTCCACTTT; CDR3: CSARDRLFPVAYNSPLHF
D: NA; V: TRBV7-6; J: TRBJ2-5; size: many; DNA: TGTGCCAGCAGCCCGTGGACAGAAAGGGAGACCCAGTACTTC; CDR3: CASSPWTERETQYF
D: TRBD2; V: TRBV12-3/TRBV12-4; J: TRBJ2-7; size: NA; DNA: TGTGCCAGCAGTACTCATAGCGGGAGGGCCAACTACGAGCAGTACTTC; CDR3: CASSTHSGRANYEQYF
D: NA; V: TRBV28; J: TRBJ2-4; size: NA; DNA: TGTGCCAGCAGCGATACAGGGTTTGAAAACATTCAGTACTTC; CDR3: CASSDTGFENIQYF